The present TCR beta chain was sequenced within a study of STAT3 mutations in large granular lymphocyte leukemia. Study-level findings and limits: Differing intervals and regimens complicate linking therapy response to clone burden. Every T-cell large granular lymphocyte leukemia patient had at least one immunodominant TCR beta clonotype.

Assay: immunoSEQ multiplex PCR; the TCRdb copy retains only in-frame clones and omits some. The sample shows about 15,000 clones, about nine tenths of them seen only once. Worth noting for this clone: Its antigen is undetermined.

J gave up 6 bases and V 0 bases, and 12 bases lay outside the gene matches. Germline CDR1 reads LNHDA; CDR2 reads SQIVND (reference sequence). The CDR3 is made up of 17 amino acids. The rearrangement joins TRBV19 to TRBJ1-1, with 8 bases that match TRBD1. The TCR originated in a woman between 45 and 65 years old with T-cell large granular lymphocyte leukemia. Some clones in this sample may be carry-over from other donors' samples. Sequenced material: peripheral blood mononuclear cells. CDR3 nucleotides: TGTGCCAGTAGTATAGACCCCTTAGACAGGGGAAGGGCTGAAGCTTTCTTT. Its translation: CASSIDPLDRGRAEAFF. Looking up the rest from reference TRBV19 and TRBJ1-1 gives the full variable domain: DGGITQSPKYLFRKEGQNVTLSCEQNLNHDAMYWYRQDPGQGLRLIYYSQIVNDFQKGDIAEGYSVSREKKESFPLTVTSAQKNPTAFYLCASSIDPLDRGRAEAFFGQGTRLTVV.